These 10 T cell receptor beta chains were sequenced from one sample in a study of OX40 agonist ivuxolimab in advanced cancers. The data were produced by immunoSEQ multiplex PCR, yet TCRdb's version contains in-frame clones alone and is incomplete. The sample has under 95,000 clones; around nine tenths are singletons. The material sequenced was CD4+ or CD8+ T cells sorted from blood, taken in a trial of the OX40 agonist ivuxolimab. The receptors were sampled from an adult with an advanced solid tumor such as melanoma, head and neck, liver or kidney cancer.

This chain connects TRBV5-1 to TRBJ2-1; TRBD2 might be the D (6 bases). Trimming took 4 bases from V and 3 from J, leaving 14 bases between them. Germline-derived CDR1 and CDR2 are SGHRS and YFSETQ. There are 15 residues in the CDR3. The CDR3 protein is CASSTGTPNYNEQFF. The DNA for the CDR3 is TGCGCCAGCAGCACCGGGACTCCGAACTACAATGAGCAGTTCTTC.

The chain combines TRBV19 with TRBJ1-6, with D maybe TRBD1 (6 bases). The CDR3 has 16 amino acids. V was shortened by 10 bases and J by 9 bases, with 25 bases between the two germline ends. CDR1 is LNHDA, CDR2 SQIVND, per germline (reference sequence). CDR3 coding DNA: TGTGCCACCCATCTAGGAGGGACACCGGGAGGTTCACCCCTCCACTTT. Its translation is CATHLGGTPGGSPLHF.

This clone was seen once. The chain recombines TRBV7-3 with TRBJ1-1; no firm D call. V dropped 4 bases and J dropped 3 bases, with 9 bases sitting between them. Germline V gene data show CDR1 as SGHTA and CDR2 as FQGTGA. The CDR3 is 13 residues long. CDR3 loop: CASSSGMDTEAFF. For the CDR3, the DNA is TGTGCCAGCAGCTCCGGGATGGACACTGAAGCTTTCTTT.

This chain joins TRBV2 and TRBJ1-2, with 8 positions matching TRBD1. The CDR3 length is 15 residues. V gave up 8 bases and J gave up 4 bases; unmatched junction bases: 12. The germline CDR1 and CDR2 sequences are SNHLY and FYNNEI. The CDR3 DNA reads as TGTGCCAGCTCTCCCCCCCCGACAGGGGCCTATGGCTACACCTTC. Amino acid sequence: CASSPPPTGAYGYTF.

This chain uses TRBV5-6 with TRBJ1-1; D is possibly TRBD1 (6 bases). This CDR3 region has 16 residues. CDR1 is SGHDT, CDR2 YYEEEE, per germline. Trimming left V 0 bases short and J 5 bases short, with 17 bases between. The DNA for the CDR3 is TGTGCCAGCAGCTTGGGAGGTCGGGGGGGCTGGACTGAAGCTTTCTTT. This gives the protein CASSLGGRGGWTEAFF.

The chain joins TRBV9 to TRBJ2-5; possibly TRBD1 for D (6 bases). The DNA end is more similar to TRBJ2-7, so the J call may be wrong. Germline V gene sequence: CDR1 SGDLS, CDR2 YYNGEE. This CDR3 has 15 residues. CDR3 DNA: TGTGCCAGCAGCGTAGGCACAGGGAACTACTACGAGCAGTACTTC. This gives the protein CASSVGTGNYYEQYF.

This sequence joins TRBV27 and TRBJ2-7; TRBD2 might be the D (6 bases). The CDR3 is 13 amino acids. The V and J ends lost 6 bases and 7 bases respectively, with 16 bases between them. In germline, CDR1 is MNHEY, CDR2 SMNVEV (reference sequence). DNA for the CDR3: TGTGCCAGCAGACCGCTCGGGGGTAGAGAGCAGTACTTC. Its protein product is CASRPLGGREQYF.

The rearrangement links TRBV19 to TRBJ1-1; possibly TRBD1 for D (5 bases). Germline V lookup: CDR1 LNHDA, CDR2 SQIVND (reference sequence). V was pared by 5 bases and J by 3 bases, with 10 bases between. The CDR3 consists of 13 residues. The CDR3 region is CASSEQAHTEAFF. The CDR3, as DNA: TGTGCCAGTAGTGAACAGGCCCACACTGAAGCTTTCTTT.

The V and J genes are TRBV28 and TRBJ2-7, with D perhaps matching TRBD1 (5 bases). Trimming cost V 5 bases and J 2 bases, with 13 bases left between them. CDR1 and CDR2 from the germline V gene are MDHEN and SYDVKM. CDR3 length: 14 residues. The chain's CDR3 is CASSKPGNPYEQYF. The CDR3 DNA is TGTGCCAGCAGTAAGCCAGGGAACCCCTACGAGCAGTACTTC.

This chain joins TRBV5-1 and TRBJ2-1; no reliable D call. The CDR3 loop spans 16 amino acids. Trimming removed 4 bases from V and 6 bases from J, with 20 bases in between. Looked up from germline, CDR1 is SGHRS and CDR2 is YFSETQ. Written as DNA, the CDR3 is TGCGCCAGCAGCAAGGGCTTGGGGTTGGATCGCAATGAGCAGTTCTTC. Translating it yields CASSKGLGLDRNEQFF.